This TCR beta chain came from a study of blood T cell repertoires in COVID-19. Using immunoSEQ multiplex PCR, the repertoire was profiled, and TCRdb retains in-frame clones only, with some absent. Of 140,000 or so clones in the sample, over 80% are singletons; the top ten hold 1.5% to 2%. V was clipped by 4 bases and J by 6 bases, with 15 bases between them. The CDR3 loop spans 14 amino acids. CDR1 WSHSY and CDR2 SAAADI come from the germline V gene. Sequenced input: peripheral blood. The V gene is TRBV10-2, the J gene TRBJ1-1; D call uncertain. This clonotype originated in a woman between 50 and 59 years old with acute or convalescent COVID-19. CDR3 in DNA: TGCGCCAGCAGTGCTCCCGCCGGAGCTCCTGAAGCTTTCTTT. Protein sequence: CASSAPAGAPEAFF.